The clone carrying this T cell receptor (beta chain) was observed many times. Its antigen is as yet unknown. V shed 0 bases and J shed 3 bases, with 14 bases lying between them. This CDR3 comprises 15 residues. Germline CDR1 reads DFQATT; CDR2 reads SNEGSKA (reference sequence). This entry is derived from a study of T-cell reconstitution after alpha-beta-depleted transplantation in children. Preparing the TCRbeta library involved the use of unique molecular identifiers. TCRdb analysed the PCR reads with MiXCR anew, one entry per CDR3 protein. The profile shows around 120,000 distinct CDR3 sequences, roughly 23% of them singletons. Findings of the study overall: The study reportedly traced alpha-beta T cells about two months after transplant to several hundred expanded graft clones. Surviving recipient T cells and intrathymic progenitors accounted for some patients' high TCRbeta diversity at day 60. At the one-year point after transplant, T-cell counts and TCRbeta diversity were found to come mostly from T cells that had been newly produced.

The material sequenced was PBMCs, mostly from graft donor cells, taken 180 days after TCRalphabeta/CD19-depleted stem cell transplant. The sequence was obtained from a male patient aged 2-15 years who had a stem cell transplant for chronic granulomatous disease, so the T cells may come from the graft donor. This chain uses TRBV20-1 with TRBJ2-5; D is perhaps TRBD1 or TRBD2 (5 bases each). The CDR3 is CSARDLWDGKETQYF. The CDR3 nucleotides read TGCAGTGCTAGAGATCTCTGGGACGGAAAAGAGACCCAGTACTTC.